This T cell receptor (beta chain) was sequenced for a study of T cells in localized non-small cell lung cancer. Sequenced by immunoSEQ multiplex PCR; TCRdb stores in-frame clones only, minus some. The table shows about 28,000 clones, with about 91% occurring only once. This TCR was recovered from a male donor aged 60 or older with stage I lung adenocarcinoma. The specimen was peripheral blood, collected before any cancer treatment.

The CDR3 DNA reads as TGCGCCAGCAGTGAGATAGAGGAGGCAGGGCCTTACTATGGCTACACCTTC. Its translation is CASSEIEEAGPYYGYTF. V and J are TRBV10-1 and TRBJ1-2; tentatively, D is TRBD1 (5 bases). CDR3 length equals 17 residues. V lost 2 bases, J lost 3 bases, and 19 bases lay in between. The germline CDR1 and CDR2 sequences are WNHNN and SYGVQD (reference sequence).